This is a list of T cell receptor beta chains from one sample in a study of cytomegalovirus exposure and HLA in healthy donors. The data were produced by immunoSEQ multiplex PCR, yet TCRdb's version contains in-frame clones alone and is incomplete. The table has around 210,000 clones, roughly 84% seen once. The specimen was PBMCs. The receptor source for this set is a girl aged 2 to 9 in good health and CMV-seronegative. Each CDR3 is given with its conserved first and last residue. The order of the fields is J gene, D gene, V gene, clone size, CDR3 length, CDR3 protein, CDR3 DNA. D genes are given only for firm matches. Rows give clone size only sometimes, using once, few, many, or a class for an expanded clone.

TRBJ1-6 TRBD1 TRBV30 - 13 CAWSVQGASPLHF TGTGCCTGGAGTGTACAGGGGGCTTCACCCCTCCACTTT
TRBJ2-7 - TRBV7-9 few 15 CASSSGAGQPYEQYF TGTGCCAGCAGCTCAGGGGCAGGGCAGCCCTACGAGCAGTACTTC
TRBJ1-6 - TRBV6-6 - 13 CASSYSQGSPLHF TGTGCCAGCAGTTACTCTCAGGGATCACCCCTCCACTTT
TRBJ2-7 - TRBV2 - 10 CASSGYEQYF TGTGCCAGCAGCGGGTACGAGCAGTACTTC
TRBJ1-5 TRBD1 TRBV7-8 - 16 CASSHTGGARFEPQHF TGTGCCAGCAGCCACACAGGGGGCGCCCGATTCGAGCCCCAGCATTTT
TRBJ2-7 TRBD1 TRBV5-4 - 14 CASSLRGRTYEQYF TGTGCCAGCAGCTTGAGGGGGCGCACCTACGAGCAGTACTTC
TRBJ1-2 TRBD1 TRBV5-4 - 15 CASSHDRGAFYGYTF TGTGCCAGCAGCCATGACAGGGGAGCCTTCTATGGCTACACCTTC
TRBJ1-5 - TRBV21-1 once 18 CASSLPGQGFLSNQPQHF TGTGCCAGCAGTCTCCCGGGACAGGGTTTTTTGAGCAATCAGCCCCAGCATTTT
TRBJ2-2 - TRBV30 - 14 CAWSVSTNTGELFF TGTGCCTGGAGTGTATCCACGAACACCGGGGAGCTGTTTTTT
TRBJ2-7 - TRBV4-1 once 13 CASSHGQTYEQYF TGCGCCAGCAGCCATGGACAGACCTACGAGCAGTACTTC
TRBJ1-2 TRBD1 TRBV6-1 - 18 CASSAPVGGTGIFYGYTF TGTGCCAGCAGTGCGCCTGTGGGGGGGACAGGGATATTCTATGGCTACACCTTC
TRBJ2-7 TRBD2 TRBV7-2 once 16 CASSPLGLAGIYEQYF TGTGCCAGCAGCCCCCTCGGACTAGCGGGAATCTACGAGCAGTACTTC
TRBJ2-7 - TRBV2 - 13 CASSEQGISEQYF TGTGCCAGCAGTGAACAGGGAATCAGCGAGCAGTACTTC
TRBJ2-7 - TRBV5-6 - 15 CASSLGARPSYEQYF TGTGCCAGCAGCTTGGGGGCCCGGCCGTCCTACGAGCAGTACTTC
TRBJ2-5 - TRBV7-2 - 14 CASSLGGHWETQYF TGTGCCAGCAGCTTAGGCGGCCACTGGGAGACCCAGTACTTC
TRBJ2-1 TRBD2 TRBV30 - 14 CAWSLAGVGYEQFF TGTGCCTGGTCTTTAGCGGGAGTGGGGTATGAGCAGTTCTTC
TRBJ1-2 TRBD1 TRBV4-2 - 16 CASSQDRGTGGNGYTF TGTGCCAGCAGCCAAGATCGGGGAACAGGGGGAAATGGCTACACCTTC
TRBJ2-3 - TRBV28 once 13 CASSSGYTDTQYF TGTGCCAGCAGTAGCGGATACACAGATACGCAGTATTTT
TRBJ2-1 TRBD2 TRBV4-1 - 17 CASSQTIGTSDYNEQFF TGCGCCAGCAGCCAGACGATCGGGACTAGCGACTACAATGAGCAGTTCTTC
TRBJ2-7 TRBD1 TRBV6-1 - 15 CASSNLMGQYYEQYF TGTGCCAGCAGTAACCTAATGGGACAGTACTACGAGCAGTACTTC
TRBJ1-1 - TRBV6-1 - 11 CATGMNTEAFF TGTGCTACGGGTATGAACACTGAAGCTTTCTTT
TRBJ2-5 TRBD1 TRBV4-1 - 15 CASSQDGQGVGTQYF TGCGCCAGCAGCCAAGACGGGCAGGGGGTGGGGACCCAGTACTTC
TRBJ2-1 - TRBV9 - 13 CASSHGSPGVEFF TGTGCCAGCAGTCACGGGAGCCCGGGGGTGGAGTTCTTC
TRBJ2-1 - TRBV7-9 - 13 CASSPGVGGEQFF TGTGCCAGCAGCCCCGGCGTGGGGGGTGAGCAGTTCTTC
TRBJ2-7 - TRBV6-5 - 13 CASSVTDTYEQYF TGTGCCAGCAGTGTAACCGACACCTACGAGCAGTACTTC
TRBJ2-1 - TRBV6-1 - 12 CASRSSYNEQFF TGTGCCAGCAGGAGCTCCTACAATGAGCAGTTCTTC
TRBJ1-2 - TRBV6-1 - 12 CASSVQVLGYTF TGTGCCAGCAGTGTTCAGGTTCTTGGCTACACCTTC
TRBJ1-1 - TRBV19 - 15 CASSMPRRNLGAAFF TGTGCCAGTAGTATGCCGCGACGGAACTTGGGAGCAGCTTTCTTT
TRBJ1-4 - TRBV7-9 - 15 CASSRVGGKDEKLFF TGTGCCAGCAGCCGGGTCGGGGGTAAGGATGAAAAACTGTTTTTT
TRBJ1-5 - TRBV4-1 - 15 CASSQEGAGNQPQHF TGCGCCAGCAGCCAAGAAGGGGCAGGCAATCAGCCCCAGCATTTT
TRBJ1-1 - TRBV19 once 15 CASSRAEGRGTEAFF TGTGCCAGTAGTAGGGCGGAGGGCAGAGGAACTGAAGCTTTCTTT
TRBJ2-1 TRBD2 TRBV2 - 15 CASSGTSGRRNEQFF TGTGCCAGCAGCGGGACTAGCGGGAGGAGGAATGAGCAGTTCTTC
TRBJ2-3 TRBD1 TRBV5-4 - 16 CASSHLPSDRADTQYF TGTGCCAGCAGCCACCTACCTTCAGACAGGGCAGATACGCAGTATTTT
TRBJ2-5 TRBD2 TRBV9 few 17 CASSPRTSPSLKETQYF TGTGCCAGCAGCCCCCGGACTAGCCCCTCCCTAAAAGAGACCCAGTACTTC
TRBJ2-3 - TRBV6-1 - 13 CASTMRGTDTQYF TGTGCCAGCACCATGAGGGGCACAGATACGCAGTATTTT
TRBJ2-7 TRBD1 TRBV6-6 - 15 CASRDRGLSTYEQYF TGTGCCAGCAGGGACAGGGGCCTCTCGACCTACGAGCAGTACTTC
TRBJ1-1 - TRBV11-3 - 13 CASSSEGNTEAFF TGTGCCAGCAGTTCAGAGGGGAACACTGAAGCTTTCTTT
TRBJ1-4 TRBD1 TRBV29-1 - 17 CSVQAGQEGSTNEKLFF TGCAGCGTTCAGGCCGGACAGGAGGGGAGTACTAATGAAAAACTGTTTTTT
TRBJ1-5 - TRBV19 - 16 CASSSRGVVSNQPQHF TGTGCCAGTAGTTCACGGGGGGTAGTTAGCAATCAGCCCCAGCATTTT
TRBJ2-3 TRBD2 TRBV6-5 - 16 CASSSFSGGTGDTQYF TGTGCCAGCAGTTCTTTTAGCGGGGGGACTGGAGATACGCAGTATTTT
TRBJ2-7 TRBD1 TRBV28 - 15 CASSPPLDRAHEQYF TGTGCCAGCAGCCCACCCTTGGACAGGGCCCACGAGCAGTACTTC
TRBJ2-5 - TRBV4-1 - 17 CASSQVLSGAGQETQYF TGCGCCAGCAGCCAAGTGCTATCCGGGGCGGGACAAGAGACCCAGTACTTC
TRBJ1-5 - TRBV4-1 - 18 CASSQDTQGYLSNQPQHF TGCGCCAGCAGCCAAGATACCCAGGGGTATCTGAGCAATCAGCCCCAGCATTTT
TRBJ2-3 TRBD2 TRBV9 - 14 CASSVTSGWDTQYF TGTGCCAGCAGCGTAACTAGCGGGTGGGATACGCAGTATTTT
TRBJ2-7 - TRBV11-2 - 14 CASSLLGQTYEQYF TGTGCCAGCAGCTTACTTGGACAGACCTACGAGCAGTACTTC
TRBJ2-1 - TRBV11-2 - 16 CASSLRGRGLLDEQFF TGTGCCAGCAGCTTAAGGGGGAGGGGTCTCCTCGATGAGCAGTTCTTC
TRBJ2-2 TRBD2 TRBV5-1 few 15 CASSRSGEHTGELFF TGCGCCAGCAGCCGAAGCGGGGAGCACACCGGGGAGCTGTTTTTT